This T cell receptor (beta chain) was sequenced during a study of shared clonotypes between healthy human individuals. Study-wide background: A donor's plate count was three for CD4 naive and three for CD4 memory; CD8 naive had two and CD8 memory one. Study-wide points: Sample collection involved blood only; tissue repertoires are likely different.

Template for every sorted-subset replicate PCR totaled 200 to 250 ng DNA, tens of thousands of T cell genomes. Assay used: immunoSEQ multiplex PCR; TCRdb lists only in-frame clones, some missing. The sample holds about 1 million clones; more than 60% are singletons and the top ten take approximately 1.5%. This clone was recorded a few times. Its target is not known. The same CDR3 can be traced to other DNA sequences in this sample. Trimming cost V 7 bases and J 3 bases; bases outside gene matches: 3. The CDR3 runs to 13 residues. In germline, CDR1 is WSHSY, CDR2 SAAADI. The genes are TRBV10-2 and TRBJ1-5, with 7 bases fitting TRBD1. Sequencing input: memory CD4+ T cells sorted from blood. Documented subset: CD45RA-negative fraction. The TCR originated in a young man in good health. CDR3 sequence reads: CASTGTVNQPQHF. CDR3 DNA: TGCGCCAGCACCGGGACAGTCAATCAGCCCCAGCATTTT.